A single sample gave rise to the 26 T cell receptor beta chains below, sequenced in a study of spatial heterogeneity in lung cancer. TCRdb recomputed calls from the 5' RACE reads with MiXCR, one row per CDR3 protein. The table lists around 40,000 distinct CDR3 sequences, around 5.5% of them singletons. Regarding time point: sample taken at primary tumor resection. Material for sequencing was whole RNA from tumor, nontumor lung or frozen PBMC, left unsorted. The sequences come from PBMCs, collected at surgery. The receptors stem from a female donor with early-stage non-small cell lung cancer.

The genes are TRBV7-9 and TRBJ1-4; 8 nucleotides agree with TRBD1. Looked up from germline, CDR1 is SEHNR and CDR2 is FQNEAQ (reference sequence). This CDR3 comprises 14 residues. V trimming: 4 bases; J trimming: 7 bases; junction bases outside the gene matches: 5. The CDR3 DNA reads TGTGCCAGCAGCTCCGGACAGGGAAGTGAAAAACTGTTTTTT. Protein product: CASSSGQGSEKLFF.

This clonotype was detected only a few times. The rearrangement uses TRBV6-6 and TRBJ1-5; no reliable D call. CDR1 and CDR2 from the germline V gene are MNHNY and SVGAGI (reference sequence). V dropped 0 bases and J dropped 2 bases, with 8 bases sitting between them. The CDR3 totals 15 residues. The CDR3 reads CASSYSWRGNQPQHF. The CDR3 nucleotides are TGTGCCAGCAGTTACTCTTGGAGGGGCAATCAGCCCCAGCATTTT.

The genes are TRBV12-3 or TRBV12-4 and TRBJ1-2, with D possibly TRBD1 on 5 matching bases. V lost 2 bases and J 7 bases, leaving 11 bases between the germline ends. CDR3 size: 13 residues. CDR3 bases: TGTGCCAGCAGTTTATTAGCAGGGCCTGGCTACACCTTC. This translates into CASSLLAGPGYTF.

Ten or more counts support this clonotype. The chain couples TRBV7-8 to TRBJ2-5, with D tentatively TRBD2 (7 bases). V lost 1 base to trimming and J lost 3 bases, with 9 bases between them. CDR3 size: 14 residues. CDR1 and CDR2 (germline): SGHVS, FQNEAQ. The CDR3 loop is CASSLVGGEETQYF. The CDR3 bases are TGTGCCAGCAGCTTAGTAGGGGGGGAAGAGACCCAGTACTTC. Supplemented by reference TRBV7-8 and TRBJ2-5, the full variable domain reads GAGVSQSPRYKVAKRGQDVALRCDPISGHVSLFWYQQALGQGPEFLTYFQNEAQLDKSGLPSDRFFAERPEGSVSTLKIQRTQQEDSAVYLCASSLVGGEETQYFGPGTRLLVL.

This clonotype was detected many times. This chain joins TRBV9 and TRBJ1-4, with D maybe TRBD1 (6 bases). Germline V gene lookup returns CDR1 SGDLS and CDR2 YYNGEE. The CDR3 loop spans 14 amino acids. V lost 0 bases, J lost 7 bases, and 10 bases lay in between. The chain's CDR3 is CASSVDGGAEKLFF. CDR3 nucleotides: TGTGCCAGCAGCGTAGACGGGGGCGCTGAAAAACTGTTTTTT.

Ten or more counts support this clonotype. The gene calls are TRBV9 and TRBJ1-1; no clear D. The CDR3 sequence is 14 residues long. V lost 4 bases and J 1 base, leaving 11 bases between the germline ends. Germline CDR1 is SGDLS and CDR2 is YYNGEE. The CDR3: CASSPPNSNTEAFF. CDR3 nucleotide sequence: TGTGCCAGCAGCCCACCCAACTCGAACACTGAAGCTTTCTTT. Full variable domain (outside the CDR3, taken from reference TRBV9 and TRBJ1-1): DSGVTQTPKHLITATGQRVTLRCSPRSGDLSVYWYQQSLDQGLQFLIQYYNGEERAKGNILERFSAQQFPDLHSELNLSSLELGDSALYFCASSPPNSNTEAFFGQGTRLTVV.

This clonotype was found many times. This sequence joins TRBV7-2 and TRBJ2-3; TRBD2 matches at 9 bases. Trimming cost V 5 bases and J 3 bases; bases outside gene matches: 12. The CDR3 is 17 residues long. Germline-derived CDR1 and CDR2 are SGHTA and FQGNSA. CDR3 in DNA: TGTGCCAGCAGCCCCAGGGACCTAGCGGGGAGTACAGATACGCAGTATTTT. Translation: CASSPRDLAGSTDTQYF. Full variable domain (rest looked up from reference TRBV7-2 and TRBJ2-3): GAGVSQSPSNKVTEKGKDVELRCDPISGHTALYWYRQSLGQGLEFLIYFQGNSAPDKSGLPSDRFSAERTGGSVSTLTIQRTQQEDSAVYLCASSPRDLAGSTDTQYFGPGTRLTVL.

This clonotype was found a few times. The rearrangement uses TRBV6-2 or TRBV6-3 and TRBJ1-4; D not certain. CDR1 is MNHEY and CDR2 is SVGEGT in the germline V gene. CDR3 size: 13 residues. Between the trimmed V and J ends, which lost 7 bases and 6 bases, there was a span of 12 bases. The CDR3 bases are TGTGCCAGCACCGAGAGAGTGGATGAAAAACTGTTTTTT. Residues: CASTERVDEKLFF.

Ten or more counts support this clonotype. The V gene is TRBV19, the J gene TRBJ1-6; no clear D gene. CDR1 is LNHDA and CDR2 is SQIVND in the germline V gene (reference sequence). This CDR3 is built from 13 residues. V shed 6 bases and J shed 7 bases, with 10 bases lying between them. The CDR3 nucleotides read TGTGCCAGTAGCGTCTTGATAAATTCACCCCTCCACTTT. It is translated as CASSVLINSPLHF. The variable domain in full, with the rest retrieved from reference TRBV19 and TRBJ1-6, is DGGITQSPKYLFRKEGQNVTLSCEQNLNHDAMYWYRQDPGQGLRLIYYSQIVNDFQKGDIAEGYSVSREKKESFPLTVTSAQKNPTAFYLCASSVLINSPLHFGNGTRLTVT.

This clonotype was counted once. In DNA, the CDR3 is TGCAGTGCTAGGATAAGGAACAGGGGTCTGAACGAGCAGTACTTC. Translated, it gives CSARIRNRGLNEQYF. The chain joins TRBV20-1 to TRBJ2-7; TRBD1 aligns across 7 bases. The CDR3 is 15 amino acids. Germline V gives CDR1 DFQATT, CDR2 SNEGSKA (reference sequence). J lost 5 bases, V lost 3 bases, and 13 bases had no gene match.

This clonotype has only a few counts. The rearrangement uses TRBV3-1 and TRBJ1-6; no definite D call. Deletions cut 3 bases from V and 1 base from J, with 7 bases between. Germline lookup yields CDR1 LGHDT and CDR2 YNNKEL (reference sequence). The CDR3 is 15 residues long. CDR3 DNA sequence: TGTGCCAGCAGCCAGTCCGGATCCTATAATTCACCCCTCCACTTT. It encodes CASSQSGSYNSPLHF. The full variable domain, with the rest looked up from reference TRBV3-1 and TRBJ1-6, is DTAVSQTPKYLVTQMGNDKSIKCEQNLGHDTMYWYKQDSKKFLKIMFSYNNKELIINETVPNRFSPKSPDKAHLNLHINSLELGDSAVYFCASSQSGSYNSPLHFGNGTRLTVT.

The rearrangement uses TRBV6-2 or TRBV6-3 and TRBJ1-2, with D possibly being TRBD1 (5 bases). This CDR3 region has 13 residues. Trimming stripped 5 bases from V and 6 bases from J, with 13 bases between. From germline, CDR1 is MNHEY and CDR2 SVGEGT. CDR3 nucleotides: TGTGCCAGCAGTAGAGCCGGGACGCATGGCTACACCTTC. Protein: CASSRAGTHGYTF.

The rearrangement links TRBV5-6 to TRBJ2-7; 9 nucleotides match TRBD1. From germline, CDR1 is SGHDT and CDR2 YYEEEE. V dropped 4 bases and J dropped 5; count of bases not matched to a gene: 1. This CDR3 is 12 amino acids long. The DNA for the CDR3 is TGTGCCAGCAGCGGGACAGGGAACGAGCAGTACTTC. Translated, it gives CASSGTGNEQYF.

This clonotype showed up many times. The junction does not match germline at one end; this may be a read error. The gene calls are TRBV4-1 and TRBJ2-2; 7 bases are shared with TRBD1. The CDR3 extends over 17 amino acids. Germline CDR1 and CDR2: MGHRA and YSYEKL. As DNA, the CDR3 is TGCGCCAGCAGCCAACGTACAGGGGCCCCGAACAGCGGGGAGCTGTTTTTT. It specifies CASSQRTGAPNSGELFF.

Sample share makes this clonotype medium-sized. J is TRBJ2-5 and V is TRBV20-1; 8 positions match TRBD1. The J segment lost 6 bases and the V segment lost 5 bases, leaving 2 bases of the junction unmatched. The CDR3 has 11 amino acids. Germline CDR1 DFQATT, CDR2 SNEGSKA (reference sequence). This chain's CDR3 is CSAHRGKTQYF. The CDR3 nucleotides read TGCAGTGCTCACAGGGGGAAGACCCAGTACTTC.

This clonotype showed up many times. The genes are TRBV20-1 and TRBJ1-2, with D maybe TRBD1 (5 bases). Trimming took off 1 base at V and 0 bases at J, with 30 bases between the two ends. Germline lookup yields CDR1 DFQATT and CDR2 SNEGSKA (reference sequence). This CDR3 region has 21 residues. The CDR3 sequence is CSARGFTGTKNLEEPNYGYTF. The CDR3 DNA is TGCAGTGCTAGAGGATTTACGGGGACCAAAAACCTGGAAGAACCTAACTATGGCTACACCTTC.

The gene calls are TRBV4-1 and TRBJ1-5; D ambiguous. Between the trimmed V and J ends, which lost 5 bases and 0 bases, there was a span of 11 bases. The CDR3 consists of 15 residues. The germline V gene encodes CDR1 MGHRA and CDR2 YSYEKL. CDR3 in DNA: TGCGCCAGCAGCACTCAGAGAAATAGCAATCAGCCCCAGCATTTT. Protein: CASSTQRNSNQPQHF.

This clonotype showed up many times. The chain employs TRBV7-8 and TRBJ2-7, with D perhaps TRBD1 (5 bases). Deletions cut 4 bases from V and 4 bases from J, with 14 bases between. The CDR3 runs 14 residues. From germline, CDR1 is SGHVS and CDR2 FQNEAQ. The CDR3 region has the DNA TGTGCCAGCAGCTCATCCTTCGACAGATACGAGCAGTACTTC. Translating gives CASSSSFDRYEQYF.

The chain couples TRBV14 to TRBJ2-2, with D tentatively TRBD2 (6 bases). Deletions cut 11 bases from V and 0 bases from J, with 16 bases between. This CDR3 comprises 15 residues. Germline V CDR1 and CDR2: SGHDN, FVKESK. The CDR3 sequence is CAVRAGPPNTGELFF. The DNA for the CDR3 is TGTGCCGTCAGGGCGGGACCCCCGAACACCGGGGAGCTGTTTTTT. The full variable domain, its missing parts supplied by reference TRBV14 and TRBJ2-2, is EAGVTQFPSHSVIEKGQTVTLRCDPISGHDNLYWYRRVMGKEIKFLLHFVKESKQDESGMPNNRFLAERTGGTYSTLKVQPAELEDSGVYFCAVRAGPPNTGELFFGEGSRLTVL.

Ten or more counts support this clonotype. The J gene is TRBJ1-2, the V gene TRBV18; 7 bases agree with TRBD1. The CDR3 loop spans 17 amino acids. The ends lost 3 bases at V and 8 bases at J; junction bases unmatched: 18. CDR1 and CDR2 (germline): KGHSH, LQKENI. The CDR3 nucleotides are TGTGCCAGCTCACCGTCAGGAGGGGGCGCGGAATCGTGGGGCTACACCTTC. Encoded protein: CASSPSGGGAESWGYTF.

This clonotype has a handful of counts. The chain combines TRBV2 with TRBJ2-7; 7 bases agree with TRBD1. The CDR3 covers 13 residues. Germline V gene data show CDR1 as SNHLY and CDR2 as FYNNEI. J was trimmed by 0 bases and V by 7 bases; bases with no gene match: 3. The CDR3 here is CASIGGLSYEQYF. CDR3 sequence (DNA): TGTGCCAGCATAGGGGGCCTCTCCTACGAGCAGTACTTC.

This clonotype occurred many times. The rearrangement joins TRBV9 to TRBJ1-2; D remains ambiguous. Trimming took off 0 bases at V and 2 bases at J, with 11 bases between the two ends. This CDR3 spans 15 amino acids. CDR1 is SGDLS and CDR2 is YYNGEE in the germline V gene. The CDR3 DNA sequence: TGTGCCAGCAGCGTAGGGCGGTCAGAAAACTATGGCTACACCTTC. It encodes CASSVGRSENYGYTF.

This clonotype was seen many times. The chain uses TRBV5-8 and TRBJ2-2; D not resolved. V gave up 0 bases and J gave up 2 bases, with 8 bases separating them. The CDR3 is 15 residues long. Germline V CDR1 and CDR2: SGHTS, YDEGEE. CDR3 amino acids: CASSLALSNTGELFF. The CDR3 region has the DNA TGTGCCAGCAGCTTGGCCCTTAGTAACACCGGGGAGCTGTTTTTT.

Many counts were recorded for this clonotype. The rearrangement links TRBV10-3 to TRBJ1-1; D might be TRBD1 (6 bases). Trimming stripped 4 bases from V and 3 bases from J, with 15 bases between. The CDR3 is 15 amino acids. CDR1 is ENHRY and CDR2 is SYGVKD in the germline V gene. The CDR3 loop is CAISARGREHTEAFF. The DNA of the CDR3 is TGTGCCATCAGTGCGCGGGGGCGCGAACACACTGAAGCTTTCTTT.

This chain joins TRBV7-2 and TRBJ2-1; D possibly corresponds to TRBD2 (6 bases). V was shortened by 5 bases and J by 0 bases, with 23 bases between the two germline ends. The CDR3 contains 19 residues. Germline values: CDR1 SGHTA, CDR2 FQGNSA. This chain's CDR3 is CASSPGLPRIPSSYNEQFF. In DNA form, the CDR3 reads TGTGCCAGCAGCCCAGGACTACCAAGAATACCGAGCTCCTACAATGAGCAGTTCTTC.

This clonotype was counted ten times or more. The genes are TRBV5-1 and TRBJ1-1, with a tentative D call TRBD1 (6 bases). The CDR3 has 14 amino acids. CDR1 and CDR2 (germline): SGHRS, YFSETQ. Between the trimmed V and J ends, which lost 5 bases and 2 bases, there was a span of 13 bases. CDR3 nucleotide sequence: TGCGCCAGCAGGGAACAGGGCCGCAACACTGAAGCTTTCTTT. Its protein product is CASREQGRNTEAFF.